The sample holds a few counts of the clone carrying this T cell receptor beta chain. Making use of molecular barcodes, quantitative 5'-RACE generated TCR beta libraries. Via MiXCR, TCRdb re-called the 5' RACE reads, giving one row per CDR3 protein. The data show roughly 130,000 distinct CDR3 sequences, around 13% seen once. The CDR3 covers 14 residues. Looked up from germline, CDR1 is SGHVS and CDR2 is FQNEAQ. V was trimmed by 1 base and J by 2 bases, leaving 8 bases between them. The sample is drawn from a study of CD8 T cells in ankylosing spondylitis. This sequence originates from a female donor with ankylosing spondylitis or in good health (not recorded which). The sample consisted of blood, either unsorted or a sorted T cell fraction (not recorded which). The chain carries TRBV7-8 and TRBJ2-5; a possible D gene is TRBD2 (6 bases). The CDR3 loop is CASSLGGDQETQYF. CDR3 bases: TGTGCCAGCAGCTTAGGGGGGGATCAAGAGACCCAGTACTTC.